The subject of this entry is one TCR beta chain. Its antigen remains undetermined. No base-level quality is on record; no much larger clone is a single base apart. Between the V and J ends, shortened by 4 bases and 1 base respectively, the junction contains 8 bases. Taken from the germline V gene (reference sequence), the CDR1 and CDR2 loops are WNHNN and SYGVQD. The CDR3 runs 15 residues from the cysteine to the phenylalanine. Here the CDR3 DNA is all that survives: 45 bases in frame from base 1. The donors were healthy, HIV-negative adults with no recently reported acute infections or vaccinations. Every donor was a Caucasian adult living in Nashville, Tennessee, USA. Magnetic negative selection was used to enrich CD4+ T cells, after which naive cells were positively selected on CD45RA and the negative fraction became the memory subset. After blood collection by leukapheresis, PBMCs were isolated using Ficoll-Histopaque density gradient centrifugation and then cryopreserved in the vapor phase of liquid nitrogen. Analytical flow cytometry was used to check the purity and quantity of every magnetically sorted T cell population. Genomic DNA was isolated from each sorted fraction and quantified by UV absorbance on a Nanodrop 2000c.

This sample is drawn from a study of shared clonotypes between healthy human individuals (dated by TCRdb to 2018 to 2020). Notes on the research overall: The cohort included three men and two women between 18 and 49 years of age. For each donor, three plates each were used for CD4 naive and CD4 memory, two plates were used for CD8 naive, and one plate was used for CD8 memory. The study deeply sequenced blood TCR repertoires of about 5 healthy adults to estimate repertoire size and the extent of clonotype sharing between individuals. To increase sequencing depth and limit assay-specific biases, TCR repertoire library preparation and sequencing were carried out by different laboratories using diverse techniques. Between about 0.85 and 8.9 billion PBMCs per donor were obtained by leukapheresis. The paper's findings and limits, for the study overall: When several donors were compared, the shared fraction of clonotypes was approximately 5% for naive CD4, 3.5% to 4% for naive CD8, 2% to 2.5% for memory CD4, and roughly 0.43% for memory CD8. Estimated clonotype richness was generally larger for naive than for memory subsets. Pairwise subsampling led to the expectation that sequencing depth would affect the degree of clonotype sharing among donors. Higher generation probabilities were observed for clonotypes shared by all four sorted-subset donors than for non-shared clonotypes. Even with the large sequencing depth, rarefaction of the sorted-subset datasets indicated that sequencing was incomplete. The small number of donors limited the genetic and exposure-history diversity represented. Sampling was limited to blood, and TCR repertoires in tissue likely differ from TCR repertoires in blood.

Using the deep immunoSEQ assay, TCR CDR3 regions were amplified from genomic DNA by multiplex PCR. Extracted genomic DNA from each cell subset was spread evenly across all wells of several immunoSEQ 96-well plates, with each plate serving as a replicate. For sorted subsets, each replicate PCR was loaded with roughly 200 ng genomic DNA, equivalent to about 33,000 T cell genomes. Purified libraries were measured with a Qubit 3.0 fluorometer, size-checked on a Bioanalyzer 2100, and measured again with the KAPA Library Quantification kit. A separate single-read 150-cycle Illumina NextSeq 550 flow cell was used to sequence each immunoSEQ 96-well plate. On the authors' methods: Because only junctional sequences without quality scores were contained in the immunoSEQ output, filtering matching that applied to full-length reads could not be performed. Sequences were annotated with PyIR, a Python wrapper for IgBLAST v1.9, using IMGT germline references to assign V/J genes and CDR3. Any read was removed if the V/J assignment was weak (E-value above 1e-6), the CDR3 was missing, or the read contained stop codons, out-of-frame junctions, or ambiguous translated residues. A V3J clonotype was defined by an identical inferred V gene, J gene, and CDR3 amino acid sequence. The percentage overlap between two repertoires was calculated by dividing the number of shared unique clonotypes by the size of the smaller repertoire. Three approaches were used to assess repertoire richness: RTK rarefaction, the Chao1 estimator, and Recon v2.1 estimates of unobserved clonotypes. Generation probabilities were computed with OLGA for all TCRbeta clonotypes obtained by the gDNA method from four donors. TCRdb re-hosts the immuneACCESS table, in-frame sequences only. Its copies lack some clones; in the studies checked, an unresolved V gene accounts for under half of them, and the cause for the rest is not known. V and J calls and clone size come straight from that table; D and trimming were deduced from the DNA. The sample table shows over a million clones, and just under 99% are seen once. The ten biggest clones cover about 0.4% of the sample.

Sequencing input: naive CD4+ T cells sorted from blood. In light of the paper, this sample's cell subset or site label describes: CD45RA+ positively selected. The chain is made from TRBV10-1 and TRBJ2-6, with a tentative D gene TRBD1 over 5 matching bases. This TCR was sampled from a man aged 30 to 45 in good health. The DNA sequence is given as TGCGCCAGCAGTGCAGGGTTTTCTGGGGCCAACGTCCTGACTTTC. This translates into CASSAGFSGANVLTF.